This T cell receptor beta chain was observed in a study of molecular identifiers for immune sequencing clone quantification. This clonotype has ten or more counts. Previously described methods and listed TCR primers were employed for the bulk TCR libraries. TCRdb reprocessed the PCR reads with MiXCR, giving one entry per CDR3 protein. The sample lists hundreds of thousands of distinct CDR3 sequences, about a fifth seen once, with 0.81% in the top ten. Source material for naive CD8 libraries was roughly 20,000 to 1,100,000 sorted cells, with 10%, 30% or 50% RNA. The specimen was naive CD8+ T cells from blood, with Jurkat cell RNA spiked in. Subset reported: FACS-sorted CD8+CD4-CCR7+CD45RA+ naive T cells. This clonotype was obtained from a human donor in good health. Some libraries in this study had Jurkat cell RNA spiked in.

The CDR3 protein is CASSQEGVENIQYF. CDR3 nucleotides: TGCGCCAGCAGCCAAGAAGGGGTCGAAAACATTCAGTACTTC. The V and J genes are TRBV4-1 and TRBJ2-4; maybe TRBD1 (5 bases). This CDR3 contains 14 residues. Trimming left V 0 bases short and J 5 bases short, with 8 bases between. From germline, CDR1 is MGHRA and CDR2 YSYEKL.